The 28 T cell receptor beta chains below were found in one sample sequenced in a study of T cells in Graves' hyperthyroidism and ophthalmopathy. From RNA transcripts, TCR beta CDR3 regions were amplified. With the HTBI primer set, the TCR CDR3 went through a first round of RT-PCR. From the multiplex PCR reads, TCRdb called clonotypes with MiXCR, one entry per CDR3 protein. The sample carries around 270,000 distinct CDR3 sequences, around 19% recorded once. The sequenced sample was blood. The receptors were sampled from a man aged 50-60 years with Graves' ophthalmopathy.

This clonotype has just a few counts. The V call is TRBV19, the J call TRBJ2-3, with a tentative D call TRBD2 (5 bases). CDR1 is LNHDA, CDR2 SQIVND, per germline (reference sequence). CDR3 length: 15 amino acids. V was cut by 7 bases and J by 0 bases, with 14 bases left in between. CDR3 nucleotide sequence: TGTGCCAGTACCCTGACCCGCGGGAGCACAGATACGCAGTATTTT. It yields the protein CASTLTRGSTDTQYF. Full variable domain (outside the CDR3, taken from reference TRBV19 and TRBJ2-3): DGGITQSPKYLFRKEGQNVTLSCEQNLNHDAMYWYRQDPGQGLRLIYYSQIVNDFQKGDIAEGYSVSREKKESFPLTVTSAQKNPTAFYLCASTLTRGSTDTQYFGPGTRLTVL.

The chain recombines TRBV28 with TRBJ1-2; no clear D gene. The V end was cut by 8 bases, the J end by 4 bases, with 17 bases between. Germline V gene sequence: CDR1 MDHEN, CDR2 SYDVKM. The CDR3 runs to 14 residues. CDR3 DNA sequence: TGTGCCAGCGATCCGTTAGAGGGTCTCTATGGCTACACCTTC. The encoded protein is CASDPLEGLYGYTF.

The sample holds many counts of this clonotype. This chain joins TRBV28 and TRBJ2-7; 10 nucleotides agree with TRBD1. The CDR3 sequence is 14 residues long. The J segment lost 3 bases and the V segment lost 6 bases, leaving 5 bases of the junction unmatched. CDR1 is MDHEN and CDR2 is SYDVKM in the germline V gene. This chain's CDR3 is CASRGQGKGYEQYF. The DNA of the CDR3 is TGTGCCAGCAGGGGACAGGGGAAGGGCTACGAGCAGTACTTC.

This clonotype has just a few counts. The chain carries TRBV20-1 and TRBJ2-7; no reliable D call. V lost 0 bases and J lost 6, with 21 bases in between. Germline CDR1 reads DFQATT; CDR2 reads SNEGSKA (reference sequence). There are 16 residues in the CDR3. Here the CDR3 reads CSARDLGAEHTREQYF. The DNA of the CDR3 is TGCAGTGCTAGAGATTTAGGCGCCGAGCACACTCGCGAGCAGTACTTC.

This clonotype was counted many times. The V gene is TRBV2, the J gene TRBJ2-2, with 7 bases fitting TRBD1. The V gene's germline CDR1 is SNHLY and CDR2 FYNNEI. The CDR3 has 14 residues. V was pared by 4 bases and J by 1 base, with 0 bases of the junction left unmatched. Here the CDR3 reads CASSGQGNTGELFF. The CDR3 DNA follows: TGTGCCAGCAGTGGACAGGGGAACACCGGGGAGCTGTTTTTT. Full variable domain (rest looked up from reference TRBV2 and TRBJ2-2): EPEVTQTPSHQVTQMGQEVILRCVPISNHLYFYWYRQILGQKVEFLVSFYNNEISEKSEIFDDQFSVERPDGSNFTLKIRSTKLEDSAMYFCASSGQGNTGELFFGEGSRLTVL.

This clonotype was found many times. The chain uses TRBV20-1 and TRBJ2-5; TRBD2 matches at 8 bases. Trimming removed 4 bases from V and 2 bases from J; junction bases left unmatched: 9. Germline V gene lookup returns CDR1 DFQATT and CDR2 SNEGSKA (reference sequence). CDR3 length: 15 amino acids. CDR3 nucleotide sequence: TGCAGTGCTACTTCGCGACTAGCGACTCAAGAGACCCAGTACTTC. This gives the protein CSATSRLATQETQYF.

Many counts were recorded for this clonotype. The chain combines TRBV11-2 with TRBJ2-7; D may be TRBD2 (6 bases). Germline-derived CDR1 and CDR2 are SGHAT and FQNNGV. This CDR3 comprises 17 residues. Trimming took off 6 bases at V and 2 bases at J, with 23 bases between the two ends. The CDR3 is CASSPEFSGGETYEQYF. The DNA of the CDR3 is TGTGCCAGCAGTCCCGAGTTTTCCGGAGGGGAAACCTACGAGCAGTACTTC. The full variable domain, with the rest looked up from reference TRBV11-2 and TRBJ2-7, is EAGVAQSPRYKIIEKRQSVAFWCNPISGHATLYWYQQILGQGPKLLIQFQNNGVVDDSQLPKDRFSAERLKGVDSTLKIQPAKLEDSAVYLCASSPEFSGGETYEQYFGPGTRLTVT.

The V gene is TRBV5-4, the J gene TRBJ2-1, with a weak D call TRBD1 (6 bases). Germline CDR1 and CDR2: SGHNT and YYREEE (reference sequence). CDR3 length: 14 amino acids. Trimming stripped 4 bases from V and 7 bases from J, with 15 bases between. CDR3 sequence (DNA): TGTGCCAGCAGCCCAGGGGCAGGGTGGAATGAGCAGTTCTTC. This translates into CASSPGAGWNEQFF.

Turning to this clonotype: A much larger clone lies one base from this, so it may be a read error. The chain recombines TRBV7-9 with TRBJ2-1, with a weak D call TRBD2 (5 bases). The CDR3 length is 13 residues. The germline V gene has CDR1 SEHNR and CDR2 FQNEAQ (reference sequence). The CDR3 DNA reads TGTGCCAGCAGCTTTCTTCCGAGCGGTGAGCGGTTCTTC. Its protein product is CASSFLPSGERFF. Full variable domain (missing parts from reference TRBV7-9 and TRBJ2-1): DTGVSQNPRHKITKRGQNVTFRCDPISEHNRLYWYRQTLGQGPEFLTYFQNEAQLEKSRLLSDRFSAERPKGSFSTLEIQRTEQGDSAMYLCASSFLPSGERFFGPGTRLTVL.

Only a few counts were recorded for this clonotype. The chain carries TRBV7-9 and TRBJ2-5; D uncertain. The CDR3 totals 13 residues. The V and J ends lost 4 bases and 2 bases respectively, with 8 bases between them. CDR1 SEHNR and CDR2 FQNEAQ come from the germline V gene (reference sequence). The CDR3 is CASSYRPQETQYF. The CDR3, as DNA: TGTGCCAGCAGCTACCGGCCGCAAGAGACCCAGTACTTC.

The V call is TRBV9, the J call TRBJ2-3; weak D call: TRBD1 (6 bases). Germline V gives CDR1 SGDLS, CDR2 YYNGEE. The CDR3 sequence is 15 residues long. V dropped 6 bases and J dropped 5 bases, with 19 bases sitting between them. CDR3 region: CASTKGQGQGDTQYF. Here the CDR3 DNA reads TGTGCCAGCACCAAAGGGCAGGGGCAGGGAGATACGCAGTATTTT.

Only a few counts were recorded for this clonotype. The chain recombines TRBV10-1 with TRBJ1-6, with D perhaps TRBD1 (6 bases). V was cut by 6 bases and J by 7 bases, with 10 bases left in between. The CDR3 runs to 13 residues. The V gene's germline CDR1 is WNHNN and CDR2 SYGVQD (reference sequence). For the CDR3, the DNA is TGCGCCAGCAGCAGGGGAAAGAATTCACCCCTCCACTTT. It encodes CASSRGKNSPLHF.

This clonotype came up a few times. The rearrangement joins TRBV6-4 to TRBJ1-2; no definite D call. This CDR3 has 13 residues. Germline V CDR1 and CDR2: MRHNA, SNTAGT. Trimming took off 0 bases at V and 10 bases at J, with 12 bases between the two ends. CDR3 in amino acids: CASSDSGGFDYTF. The CDR3 nucleotides are TGTGCCAGCAGTGACTCGGGCGGCTTTGACTACACCTTC.

Only a few counts were recorded for this clonotype. The CDR3 protein is CASSRRGYHEQYF. The CDR3 bases are TGTGCCAGCAGTCGCAGGGGGTACCACGAGCAGTACTTC. The chain combines TRBV28 with TRBJ2-7; 7 bases fit TRBD1. From germline, CDR1 is MDHEN and CDR2 SYDVKM. V was pared by 5 bases and J by 5 bases, with 6 bases of the junction left unmatched. The CDR3 extends over 13 amino acids.

This clonotype was observed a handful of times. The V gene is TRBV24-1, the J gene TRBJ2-5; 7 bases align to TRBD2. Trimming took 5 bases from V and 4 from J; bases not matched to a gene: 6. This CDR3 comprises 14 residues. Germline CDR1 and CDR2: KGHDR and SFDVKD. For the CDR3, the DNA is TGTGCCACCAGTGTGGCGGGAGTAGTAGAGACCCAGTACTTC. This codes for CATSVAGVVETQYF.

The gene calls are TRBV13 and TRBJ1-2; TRBD1 matches 8 bases. Germline assignment: CDR1 PRHDT and CDR2 FYEKMQ (reference sequence). Losses at the gene ends were 0 bases for V and 0 bases for J; bases not matched to a gene: 3. The CDR3 length is 16 residues. Here the CDR3 reads CASSLGQGVANYGYTF. DNA of the CDR3: TGTGCCAGCAGCTTAGGACAGGGGGTAGCTAACTATGGCTACACCTTC.

The CDR3 nucleotides are TGCGCCAGCAGCCAGAGGACTAGCGGGAGCGAGACCCAGTACTTC. As protein: CASSQRTSGSETQYF. The gene calls are TRBV4-1 and TRBJ2-5; TRBD2 agrees at 13 bases. V trimming: 3 bases; J trimming: 5 bases; junction bases outside the gene matches: 3. CDR1 and CDR2 (germline): MGHRA, YSYEKL. This CDR3 is 15 amino acids long.

This clonotype was picked up a small number of times. The genes are TRBV4-2 and TRBJ2-5; TRBD2 aligns across 9 bases. V gave up 1 base and J gave up 3 bases; unmatched junction bases: 3. Per germline, CDR1 LGHNA and CDR2 YNFKEQ. The CDR3 spans 15 residues. CDR3 region: CASSQARTSEETQYF. CDR3 DNA: TGTGCCAGCAGCCAAGCCAGGACTAGCGAAGAGACCCAGTACTTC.

This clonotype occurred once. The chain employs TRBV25-1 and TRBJ2-2; 10 nucleotides line up with TRBD1. Germline loops: CDR1 MGHDK, CDR2 SYGVNS. Trimming at V came to 6 bases and at J to 3 bases, leaving 4 bases not matched to a gene. The CDR3 has 15 amino acids. The CDR3 reads CASRRTGGDTGELFF. The CDR3 DNA sequence: TGTGCCAGCAGGCGGACAGGGGGGGACACCGGGGAGCTGTTTTTT.

The chain joins TRBV5-1 to TRBJ1-1, with 7 nucleotides matching TRBD1. The germline gives CDR1 SGHRS, CDR2 YFSETQ. Trimming took 4 bases from V and 9 from J; bases not matched to a gene: 6. This CDR3 is 12 amino acids long. Here the CDR3 DNA reads TGCGCCAGCAGCGCCGAACAGGGGAAAGCTTTCTTT. This gives the protein CASSAEQGKAFF.

The chain joins TRBV9 to TRBJ1-1; no clear D gene. There are 15 residues in the CDR3. Germline V gene lookup returns CDR1 SGDLS and CDR2 YYNGEE. Trimming took off 0 bases at V and 4 bases at J, with 13 bases between the two ends. CDR3 nucleotide sequence: TGTGCCAGCAGCGTAGGAGAGCTCTCGAGCACTGAAGCTTTCTTT. This encodes CASSVGELSSTEAFF.

This clonotype was counted many times. The rearrangement links TRBV20-1 to TRBJ1-1; a possible D gene is TRBD1 (6 bases). Germline CDR1 DFQATT, CDR2 SNEGSKA (reference sequence). CDR3 length: 12 amino acids. The ends were cut back, 0 bases at V and 7 bases at J, with 9 bases in the middle. This CDR3 is CSAREDSYEAFF. The CDR3 DNA reads TGCAGTGCTAGAGAGGACAGCTATGAAGCTTTCTTT.

At least ten counts were recorded for this clonotype. This chain joins TRBV20-1 and TRBJ2-7; weak D call: TRBD1 (5 bases). Germline-derived CDR1 and CDR2 are DFQATT and SNEGSKA (reference sequence). Between the trimmed V and J ends, which lost 5 bases and 5 bases, there was a span of 13 bases. This CDR3 has 12 amino acids. CDR3 coding DNA: TGCAGTGCTGGACCATGGGGCGACGAGCAGTACTTC. This translates into CSAGPWGDEQYF.

This rearrangement joins TRBV20-1 to TRBJ2-1; D possibly corresponds to TRBD1 (5 bases). This CDR3 contains 11 residues. Trimming shortened V by 7 bases and J by 5 bases, and 9 bases separated the two germline ends. Germline V gene sequence: CDR1 DFQATT, CDR2 SNEGSKA (reference sequence). This chain's CDR3 is CSVDTNNEQFF. DNA of the CDR3: TGCAGTGTGGACACCAACAATGAGCAGTTCTTC.

Concerning this clonotype: One junction end does not reproduce the germline sequence, and a read error may be involved. The chain carries TRBV28 and TRBJ2-7, with 8 positions matching TRBD1. This CDR3 has 15 amino acids. Germline V gene lookup returns CDR1 MDHEN and CDR2 SYDVKM. The CDR3 DNA reads TGTGCTAGCAGTTTAGGGCAGGGGGCGTTGGGCGAGCAGTACTTC. It yields the protein CASSLGQGALGEQYF. Full variable domain (rest looked up from reference TRBV28 and TRBJ2-7): DVKVTQSSRYLVKRTGEKVFLECVQDMDHENMFWYRQDPGLGLRLIYFSYDVKMKEKGDIPEGYSVSREKKERFSLILESASTNQTSMYLCASSLGQGALGEQYFGPGTRLTVT.

This clonotype was observed a single time. The rearrangement links TRBV19 to TRBJ2-1, with TRBD1 matching over 7 bases. The CDR3 length is 15 residues. J lost 4 bases, V lost 6 bases, and 9 bases had no gene match. Germline CDR1 and CDR2: LNHDA and SQIVND (reference sequence). DNA for the CDR3: TGTGCCAGTAGCCCATCAAGGGGGCAGTACAATGAGCAGTTCTTC. Translated, it gives CASSPSRGQYNEQFF. Full variable domain (missing parts from reference TRBV19 and TRBJ2-1): DGGITQSPKYLFRKEGQNVTLSCEQNLNHDAMYWYRQDPGQGLRLIYYSQIVNDFQKGDIAEGYSVSREKKESFPLTVTSAQKNPTAFYLCASSPSRGQYNEQFFGPGTRLTVL.

J is TRBJ1-5 and V is TRBV10-2; the D is unclear. Germline V gene sequence: CDR1 WSHSY, CDR2 SAAADI. The CDR3 has 12 amino acids. Trimming cost V 3 bases and J 4 bases, with 4 bases left between them. CDR3 sequence (DNA): TGCGCCAGCAGTGATTCGAATCAGCCCCAGCATTTT. This sequence encodes CASSDSNQPQHF.

J is TRBJ1-2 and V is TRBV27; D is ambiguous. The length of the CDR3 is 14 residues. Trimming cost V 1 base and J 2 bases, with 8 bases left between them. Germline V gene sequence: CDR1 MNHEY, CDR2 SMNVEV (reference sequence). This chain's CDR3 is CASSLLPENYGYTF. CDR3 nucleotides: TGTGCCAGCAGTTTATTACCAGAGAACTATGGCTACACCTTC.